This TCR beta chain was sequenced for a study of blood T cell repertoires in COVID-19. Germline trimming cut 0 bases from V and 4 bases from J; bases unmatched to any gene: 8. CDR3 length: 17 amino acids. Germline lookup yields CDR1 LGHDT and CDR2 YNNKEL (reference sequence). Measured with immunoSEQ multiplex PCR; TCRdb has only the in-frame clones, and not every one. The sample holds nearly 200,000 clones, 89% seen once. The chain carries TRBV3-1 (or the pseudogene TRBV3-2) and TRBJ2-1, with 8 positions matching TRBD2. Sequencing was performed on PBMCs or T cells enriched from blood (not recorded which). This TCR was recovered from a woman in her late teens or twenties who had recovered from COVID-19. The CDR3 nucleotides read TGTGCCAGCAGCCAAGATCCCAGCGGGGGAGCGTACAATGAGCAGTTCTTC. Its protein product is CASSQDPSGGAYNEQFF.